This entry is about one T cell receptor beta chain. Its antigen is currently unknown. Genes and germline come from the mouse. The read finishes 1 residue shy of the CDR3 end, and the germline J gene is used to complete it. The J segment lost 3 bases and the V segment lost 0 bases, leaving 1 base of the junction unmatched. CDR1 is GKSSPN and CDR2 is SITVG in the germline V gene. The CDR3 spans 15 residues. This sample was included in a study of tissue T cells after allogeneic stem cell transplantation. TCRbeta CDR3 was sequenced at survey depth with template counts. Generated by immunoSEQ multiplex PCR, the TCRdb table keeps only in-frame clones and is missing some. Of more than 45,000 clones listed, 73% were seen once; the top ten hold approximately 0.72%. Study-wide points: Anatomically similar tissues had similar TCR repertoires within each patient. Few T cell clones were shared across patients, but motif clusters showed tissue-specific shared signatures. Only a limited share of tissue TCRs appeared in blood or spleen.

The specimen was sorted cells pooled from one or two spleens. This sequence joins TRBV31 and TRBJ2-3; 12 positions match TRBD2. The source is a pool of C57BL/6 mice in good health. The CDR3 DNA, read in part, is TGTGCCTGGAGTCTCGACTGGGGGGGCGCAGAAACGCTGTAT. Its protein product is CAWSLDWGGAETLY. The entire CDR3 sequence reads CAWSLDWGGAETLYF.